A single TCR beta chain is shown here with its context. Which antigen it targets is not known. No qualities accompany the bases; no much larger clone lies one base away. Other nucleotide sequences in the sample specify the same CDR3. Donors were healthy HIV-negative adults with no recently reported acute infections or vaccinations. All donors were Caucasian adults living in Nashville, Tennessee, USA. CD4+ T cells were enriched by magnetic negative selection; naive cells were then positively selected on CD45RA, and the negative fraction formed the memory subset. After blood collection by leukapheresis, PBMCs were isolated using Ficoll-Histopaque density gradient centrifugation and then cryopreserved in the vapor phase of liquid nitrogen. Purity and quantity of every magnetically sorted T cell population were checked by analytical flow cytometry. Each sorted fraction had its genomic DNA isolated and then quantified by UV absorbance on a Nanodrop 2000c.

The sample originates from a study of shared clonotypes between healthy human individuals (dated by TCRdb to 2018 to 2020). For the wider study: The cohort comprised a couple of women and a few men aged 18 to 49 years. To estimate repertoire size and how much clonotype sharing occurs between individuals, the study deeply sequenced the blood TCR repertoires of five or six healthy adults. For each donor, CD4 naive and CD4 memory were each run on three plates, CD8 naive on two plates, and CD8 memory on one plate. Libraries were prepared and TCR repertoires were sequenced by different laboratories using diverse techniques, in order to increase sequencing depth and limit assay-specific biases. Each donor's leukapheresis produced roughly between roughly 0.85 and 9 billion PBMCs. Overall study results and their limits: Based on pairwise subsampling, the degree of clonotype sharing among donors was expected to be affected by sequencing depth. Higher generation probabilities were observed for clonotypes shared by all four sorted-subset donors than for non-shared clonotypes. Even with the large sequencing depth, rarefaction of the sorted-subset datasets indicated that sequencing was incomplete. Larger estimated clonotype richness was generally found for naive subsets than for memory subsets. The small number of donors limited the genetic and exposure-history diversity represented. Only blood was sampled, and tissue TCR repertoires likely differ from those in blood. Sharing across four donors was observed for approximately 5% of naive CD4, over 3% of naive CD8, 2.3% of memory CD4, and about 0.4% of memory CD8 clonotypes.

Germline trimming: 3 bases from V, 2 bases from J; junction bases outside gene matches: 3. The germline V gene supplies CDR1 KGHSH and CDR2 LQKENI. From the cysteine through the phenylalanine, the CDR3 covers 15 amino acids. Left in the record is the CDR3 DNA by itself, 45 bases read in frame from the first base. Using the deep immunoSEQ assay, TCR CDR3 regions were amplified from genomic DNA by multiplex PCR. Genomic DNA extracted from each cell subset was distributed evenly over all wells of several immunoSEQ 96-well plates, and each plate served as one replicate. For sorted subsets, approximately 200 ng of genomic DNA, equivalent to 25,000 to 30,000 T cell genomes, went into each replicate PCR. The purified libraries were quantified using a Qubit 3.0 fluorometer, sized with a Bioanalyzer 2100, and then quantified again using the KAPA Library Quantification kit. Every immunoSEQ 96-well plate was sequenced on a separate single-read 150-cycle Illumina NextSeq 550 flow cell. The paper's processing steps were these. The immunoSEQ output contained only junctional sequences without quality scores, so filtering could not match that applied to full-length reads. To assign V/J genes and CDR3, sequences were annotated using PyIR, a Python wrapper for IgBLAST v1.9, with IMGT germline references. Reads with weak V/J assignments (E-value above 1e-6), missing CDR3, stop codons, out-of-frame junctions, or ambiguous translated residues were removed. V3J clonotypes were defined as sequences sharing the same inferred V gene, J gene, and CDR3 amino acid sequence. Percentage overlap between repertoires was calculated by dividing the number of shared unique clonotypes by the size of the smaller repertoire. Richness of each repertoire was evaluated using RTK rarefaction, the Chao1 estimator, and Recon v2.1 estimates of unobserved clonotypes. Generation probabilities were computed with OLGA for all TCRbeta clonotypes obtained by the gDNA method from a few donors. TCRdb carries this immuneACCESS record with in-frame sequences only. Its versions omit some clonotypes, under half of them owing to an unresolved V gene in the studies checked, with the rest unexplained. D and trimming were read from the DNA, whereas the V and J calls and clone size are those reported in that table. In all, the sample holds under 2.5 million clones, and under 95% of those were seen once. The top ten clones comprise approximately 0.39% of the sample.

The receptor was isolated from a man aged 18 to 30 in good health. Some clones in this sample may be carry-over from other donors' samples. Recombination linked TRBV18 to TRBJ2-7; 11 central nucleotides agree with TRBD2. The sequencing sample was made of naive CD4+ T cells from PBMCs. The cell subset or site label here, explained by the study, means: CD45RA+ positively selected. The DNA sequence reads TGTGCCAGCTCACCTCTAGCGGGAGGTCCCTACGAGCAGTACTTC. This encodes CASSPLAGGPYEQYF. Extended through the reference TRBV18 and TRBJ2-7 proteins, this CDR3 yields the full variable domain: NAGVMQNPRHLVRRRGQEARLRCSPMKGHSHVYWYRQLPEEGLKFMVYLQKENIIDESGMPKERFSAEFPKEGPSILRIQQVVRGDSAAYFCASSPLAGGPYEQYFGPGTRLTVT.